Sequencing of this T cell receptor (beta chain) was carried out in a study of regulatory T cells in long-lasting Graves disease (dated by TCRdb to about 2021). About the study as a whole: Persistent Graves' disease was defined as antithyroid drug treatment for over 5 years with persistently positive TSH receptor autoantibodies. A total of about 35 samples underwent TCR sequencing, from about 13 patients with persistent Graves' disease and approximately 20 patients with newly diagnosed Graves' disease. The study took place in China and was registered as a clinical trial. In the clinical cohort, patients with persistent Graves' disease had used antithyroid drugs for an average of about 9.4 years. Persistent Graves' disease patients were compared with newly diagnosed Graves' disease patients by peripheral blood TCR sequencing and RNA sequencing. Broader findings and caveats from the paper: Patients with persistent disease shared more public clonotypes (roughly 2,900) than newly diagnosed patients did (more than 900). As a limitation, the authors acknowledged that the small sample size may reduce accuracy. Sequencing and analysis were limited to the TCR beta chain. Peripheral blood alone was examined, since thyroid tissue, which constituted the primary lesion, could not be accessed. TRBV28, TRBJ1-2 and TRBJ2-5 were preferentially used in persistent disease, while TRBV20-1 and TRBJ2-1 were favored in newly diagnosed disease. Persistent Graves' disease patients showed lower TCR Shannon entropy and fewer highly expanded clones than newly diagnosed patients, suggesting clonal expansion.

Trimming accounts for 6 bases at V and 1 base at J, while the number of junction bases matched to no gene is 5. Sequences MDHEN (CDR1) and SYDVKM (CDR2) are obtained from the germline V gene. Reading from cysteine to phenylalanine, the CDR3 counts 15 amino acids. Only the CDR3 DNA stays, 45 bases, in frame from base 1. Preparation of the library involved multiplex PCR. Instrument on record: Illumina HiSeq 4000. TCR beta libraries were built with iRepertoire HTBI primers and Arm-PCR amplification of CDR3 regions. Gel purification was performed on PCR products prior to sequencing. On the study's bioinformatics: Gene usage analysis of CDR3 amino acid clonotypes relied on the approximately 60 TRBV and fewer than 15 TRBJ segments identified across samples. Filtered high-quality paired reads were merged into contigs using COPE and FqMerger. BLAST was used to align contigs to IMGT TRBV, TRBD and TRBJ reference genes, with CDR3 defined following IMGT. Any clonotype with a frequency above 0.1% was classified as a highly expanded clone. Repertoire diversity was measured by Shannon entropy, and V-J evenness by the Gini coefficient. A clonotype was considered public if more than one individual shared it. TCRdb ran its own pipeline on the public reads, namely fastp trimming at Q25 and MiXCR clone calling, and kept in-frame beta chains. Every distinct CDR3 protein forms one entry, paired with its most common genes and DNA. The V and J calls and clone size come from TCRdb's table, not from the authors' own analysis. This sample is represented by about 430,000 distinct CDR3 sequences; about 21% of them were singletons. The ten largest clonotypes hold 13% to 15% of the sample.

This clonotype was detected ten times or more. No antigen is known for it. No per-base quality is available; no much larger clone lies one base away. The sample's time point label, decoded: persistent/refractory GD, antithyroid drugs over 5 years with positive TRAb. For both TCR sequencing and RNA sequencing, RNA was extracted from PBMCs in TRIzol. The diagnosis of Graves' disease followed American Thyroid Association guidelines. Patients for the study were recruited at an endocrinology department in Xi'an, China. Each patient gave approximately 9.7 milliliters of peripheral blood, collected in an EDTA anticoagulant tube. Ficoll Paque Plus density gradient separation was used to isolate PBMCs, and no further T cell sorting was done. An Agilent 2100 Bioanalyzer and agarose gel were used to assess RNA quality, and a NanoDrop 2000 was used to measure RNA concentration.

The source is a female donor with Graves disease. Sequences were derived from peripheral blood mononuclear cells (PBMCs), sampled when the disease was refractory, from a patient treated with antithyroid drugs. The receptor chain draws on TRBV28 and TRBJ1-5, with 8 bases matching TRBD1. The base sequence is TGTGCCAGCAGCTGGACAGGGTCGAGCAATCAGCCCCAGCATTTT. Translated, this gives CASSWTGSSNQPQHF.